This T cell receptor beta chain is from a study of cytomegalovirus exposure and HLA in healthy donors. The germline CDR1 and CDR2 sequences are SGHDN and FVKESK. The V end was cut by 1 base, the J end by 2 bases, with 18 bases between. The CDR3 sequence is 19 residues long. Concerning this clone: Its specificity is not known.

Here immunoSEQ multiplex PCR was the method, and the copy in TCRdb shows in-frame clones only, minus some. The data show under 95,000 clones, with over 85% seen just once and more than 2% held by the top ten. The study, taken as a whole, reports: Rarity characterized most TCR sequences, yet some public TCRs appeared in many donors.

The TCR was taken from a woman under 30 in good health and CMV-seronegative. Specimen: PBMCs. The gene calls are TRBV14 and TRBJ2-6; D is unresolved. Here the CDR3 reads CASSQVLPADHPGANVLTF. The CDR3 region has the DNA TGTGCCAGCAGCCAAGTCCTTCCTGCAGATCATCCTGGGGCCAACGTCCTGACTTTC.